One and the same sample provided the 20 T cell receptor beta chains below, sequenced in a study of blood T cells in healthy people across ages. The authors ran a second PCR of about 7 to 12 cycles using a sample-barcoded 5' primer and a J-beta primer mix. TCRdb reprocessed the 5' RACE reads with MiXCR, giving one entry per CDR3 protein. In the table there are 550,000 to 700,000 distinct CDR3 sequences, 25% to 30% of which are singletons. The sequencing input was blood. Source of these receptors: a woman aged 65 to 85 in good health.

The chain joins TRBV28 to TRBJ2-7; D is unresolved. V was shortened by 8 bases and J by 7 bases, with 18 bases between the two germline ends. This CDR3 is 13 amino acids long. CDR1 MDHEN and CDR2 SYDVKM come from the germline V gene. CDR3 in amino acids: CASDPPGLGEQYF. The CDR3 DNA follows: TGTGCCAGCGACCCCCCGGGCCTGGGGGAGCAGTACTTC.

This clonotype was detected a few times. The chain carries TRBV3-1 and TRBJ2-7, with D perhaps being TRBD1 or TRBD2 (5 bases each). Looked up from germline, CDR1 is LGHDT and CDR2 is YNNKEL (reference sequence). V was shortened by 1 base and J by 3 bases, with 13 bases between the two germline ends. The CDR3 is 15 residues long. In DNA, the CDR3 is TGTGCCAGCAGCCAAGTTTCCGGGGCCATCTACGAGCAGTACTTC. Translating it yields CASSQVSGAIYEQYF.

This clonotype was observed a handful of times. This chain joins TRBV7-2 and TRBJ1-3; D is unclear. V lost 1 base and J 0 bases, leaving 13 bases between the germline ends. The germline CDR1 and CDR2 sequences are SGHTA and FQGNSA. This CDR3 comprises 17 residues. For the CDR3, the DNA is TGTGCCAGCAGCTTAGTTCGTCCTGGGAACTCTGGAAACACCATATATTTT. Encoded protein: CASSLVRPGNSGNTIYF. The variable domain in full, with the rest retrieved from reference TRBV7-2 and TRBJ1-3, is GAGVSQSPSNKVTEKGKDVELRCDPISGHTALYWYRQSLGQGLEFLIYFQGNSAPDKSGLPSDRFSAERTGGSVSTLTIQRTQQEDSAVYLCASSLVRPGNSGNTIYFGEGSWLTVV.

The V and J genes are TRBV20-1 and TRBJ1-1; TRBD1 agrees at 9 bases. This CDR3 contains 13 residues. After removal of 6 bases from V and 3 bases from J, the junction contained 5 bases not matched to a gene. Germline CDR1 is DFQATT and CDR2 is SNEGSKA (reference sequence). The CDR3 loop reads CSAPGQGDTEAFF. The CDR3 nucleotides read TGCAGTGCGCCGGGACAGGGAGACACTGAAGCTTTCTTT.

Many counts were recorded for this clonotype. The genes are TRBV7-9 and TRBJ2-5; D uncertain. In germline, CDR1 is SEHNR, CDR2 FQNEAQ (reference sequence). CDR3 size: 12 residues. Trimming shortened V by 6 bases and J by 5 bases, and 10 bases separated the two germline ends. CDR3 loop: CASRPAGETQYF. As DNA, the CDR3 is TGTGCCAGCAGACCCGCTGGGGAGACCCAGTACTTC.

The V call is TRBV29-1, the J call TRBJ2-1; 10 nucleotides line up with TRBD1. The CDR3 runs 15 residues. V shed 7 bases, J shed 4 bases, and the junction held 10 bases outside the gene matches. Germline V lookup: CDR1 SQVTM, CDR2 ANQGSEA. CDR3 sequence reads: CSAGGDRGIYNEQFF. Written as DNA, the CDR3 is TGCAGCGCGGGGGGGGACAGGGGAATTTACAATGAGCAGTTCTTC.

This clonotype was counted between two and nine times. The chain carries TRBV29-1 and TRBJ1-2, with 9 bases fitting TRBD1. J lost 6 bases, V lost 7 bases, and 6 bases had no gene match. The CDR3 consists of 12 residues. Germline assignment: CDR1 SQVTM and CDR2 ANQGSEA. The chain's CDR3 is CSGDRAGDGYTF. CDR3 bases: TGCAGCGGGGACAGGGCGGGCGATGGCTACACCTTC.

This clonotype was observed once. A read error may produce the germline difference seen at one junction end. The rearrangement joins TRBV9 to TRBJ1-4; TRBD1 is a possible D gene (6 bases). CDR3 length: 15 amino acids. Germline V gene data show CDR1 as SGDLS and CDR2 as YYNGEE. The CDR3 sequence: CASSLRTALNENLFF. CDR3 sequence (DNA): TGTGCCAGCAGCCTCCGGACAGCCCTTAATGAAAACCTGTTTTTT.

This clonotype has only a few counts. The chain couples TRBV21-1 to TRBJ2-3; TRBD1, the table's D call, lacks a check against the DNA. TRBV21-1 counts as a pseudogene. The CDR3 is 16 amino acids. CDR3: CASSKIKDREEDTQYF. CDR3 DNA: TGTGCCAGCAGCAAGATCAAGGACAGGGAAGAGGATACGCAGTATTTT.

The chain combines TRBV5-1 with TRBJ1-1, with TRBD1 as a possible D gene (5 bases). V gave up 3 bases and J gave up 0 bases, with 15 bases separating them. CDR3 length: 16 residues. The germline gives CDR1 SGHRS, CDR2 YFSETQ. CDR3 nucleotides: TGCGCCAGCAGCTCGAGGGGACGTTCCATGAACACTGAAGCTTTCTTT. It codes for CASSSRGRSMNTEAFF.

V and J are TRBV6-1 and TRBJ1-4; the D is unclear. Per the germline V gene, CDR1 is MNHNS and CDR2 is SASEGT. The V end lost 3 bases, the J end lost 0 bases, and 8 bases lay between the germline ends. The CDR3 length is 15 residues. The CDR3 spells CASSERPATNEKLFF. CDR3 nucleotide sequence: TGTGCCAGCAGTGAGAGACCTGCAACTAATGAAAAACTGTTTTTT.

The chain is built from TRBV7-8 and TRBJ2-1; D is perhaps TRBD2 (6 bases). V gave up 1 base and J gave up 9 bases, with 19 bases separating them. This CDR3 contains 16 residues. Germline CDR1 reads SGHVS; CDR2 reads FQNEAQ. DNA of the CDR3: TGTGCCAGCAGCTTAGTAGGTGGGACTTTAAGCTCTGAGCAGTTCTTC. Its protein is CASSLVGGTLSSEQFF.

This chain connects TRBV29-1 to TRBJ2-3, with D possibly TRBD2 on 5 matching bases. Per germline, CDR1 SQVTM and CDR2 ANQGSEA. V dropped 8 bases and J dropped 0 bases, with 18 bases sitting between them. The CDR3 length is 15 residues. CDR3 sequence: CSPRKSGESTDTQYF. As DNA, the CDR3 is TGCAGCCCCCGCAAAAGCGGAGAGAGCACAGATACGCAGTATTTT.

This clonotype turned up a few times. The V call is TRBV9, the J call TRBJ1-1, with TRBD1 as a possible D gene (6 bases). V lost 4 bases and J 4 bases, leaving 17 bases between the germline ends. Germline CDR1 and CDR2: SGDLS and YYNGEE. The CDR3 is 15 residues long. Here the CDR3 reads CASSPGGRWGTEAFF. CDR3 bases: TGTGCCAGCAGCCCGGGGGGGCGTTGGGGCACTGAAGCTTTCTTT.

The rearrangement uses TRBV7-8 and TRBJ2-2; D is tentatively TRBD1 or TRBD2 (5 bases each). This CDR3 region has 16 residues. V was cut by 1 base and J by 0 bases, with 9 bases left in between. CDR1 is SGHVS and CDR2 is FQNEAQ in the germline V gene. This CDR3 is CASSLERGANTGELFF. CDR3 nucleotide sequence: TGTGCCAGCAGCTTAGAGAGGGGCGCGAACACCGGGGAGCTGTTTTTT.

This clonotype has more than one count but fewer than ten. One end of the junction does not line up with germline, which may come from a read error. The rearrangement uses TRBV5-1 and TRBJ2-7; D is perhaps TRBD1 or TRBD2 (7 bases each). The CDR3 extends over 15 amino acids. Germline-derived CDR1 and CDR2 are SGHRS and YFSETQ. The CDR3 here is CASSFEGARDYEQYF. DNA of the CDR3: TGCGCCAGCAGCTTCGAGGGGGCCCGGGACTACGAGCAGTATTTC.

As concerns this clonotype: The junction shows a germline mismatch at one end, possibly a read error. V usage is TRBV7-2 and J usage is TRBJ2-7; 13 bases are shared with TRBD2. CDR1 is SGHTA and CDR2 is FQGNSA in the germline V gene. There are 12 residues in the CDR3. CDR3 sequence (DNA): TGTGCCAACAGTAGGACTAGCGGGGGCTCTTCCTTC. Encoded protein: CANSRTSGGSSF.

The chain couples TRBV27 to TRBJ1-6; 8 nucleotides match TRBD1. The CDR3 spans 15 residues. The trim removed 7 bases at V and 7 bases at J, leaving 9 bases unmatched. The germline gives CDR1 MNHEY, CDR2 SMNVEV (reference sequence). The CDR3 DNA reads TGTGCCAGCATTCCAAAGGACAGGGACAATTCACCCCTCCACTTT. Amino acids: CASIPKDRDNSPLHF.

This chain uses TRBV12-3 or TRBV12-4 with TRBJ1-5; D is unresolved. CDR3 length: 14 residues. Trimming left V 2 bases short and J 5 bases short, with 10 bases between. CDR3 nucleotides: TGTGCCAGCAGTTTACGGCAGCCCCATCAGCCCCAGCATTTT. This gives the protein CASSLRQPHQPQHF.

This clonotype showed up just a few times. The chain uses TRBV6-1 and TRBJ1-2; tentative D call: TRBD1 (6 bases). Germline values: CDR1 MNHNS, CDR2 SASEGT. V lost 2 bases and J lost 7, with 20 bases in between. This CDR3 is 16 amino acids long. Here the CDR3 reads CASSEIFWQGISGYTF. CDR3 nucleotide sequence: TGTGCCAGCAGTGAAATCTTCTGGCAGGGGATCTCTGGCTACACCTTC.